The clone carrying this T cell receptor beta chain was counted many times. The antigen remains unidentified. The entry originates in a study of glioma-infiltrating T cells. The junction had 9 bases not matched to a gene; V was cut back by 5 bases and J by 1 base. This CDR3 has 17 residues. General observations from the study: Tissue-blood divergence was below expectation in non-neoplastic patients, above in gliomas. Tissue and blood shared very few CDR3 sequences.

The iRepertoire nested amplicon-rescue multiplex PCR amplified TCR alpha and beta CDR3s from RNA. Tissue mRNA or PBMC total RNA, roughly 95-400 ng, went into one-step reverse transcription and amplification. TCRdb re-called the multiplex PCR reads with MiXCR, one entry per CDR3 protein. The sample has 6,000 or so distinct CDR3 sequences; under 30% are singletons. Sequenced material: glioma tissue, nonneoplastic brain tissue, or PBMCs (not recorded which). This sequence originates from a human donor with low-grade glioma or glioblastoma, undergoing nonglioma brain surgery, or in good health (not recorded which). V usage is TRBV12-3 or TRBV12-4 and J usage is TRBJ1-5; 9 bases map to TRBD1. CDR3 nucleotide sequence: TGTGCCAGCAGTCCCAGGACAGGGGCGACGAGCAATCAGCCCCAGCATTTT. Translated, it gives CASSPRTGATSNQPQHF.